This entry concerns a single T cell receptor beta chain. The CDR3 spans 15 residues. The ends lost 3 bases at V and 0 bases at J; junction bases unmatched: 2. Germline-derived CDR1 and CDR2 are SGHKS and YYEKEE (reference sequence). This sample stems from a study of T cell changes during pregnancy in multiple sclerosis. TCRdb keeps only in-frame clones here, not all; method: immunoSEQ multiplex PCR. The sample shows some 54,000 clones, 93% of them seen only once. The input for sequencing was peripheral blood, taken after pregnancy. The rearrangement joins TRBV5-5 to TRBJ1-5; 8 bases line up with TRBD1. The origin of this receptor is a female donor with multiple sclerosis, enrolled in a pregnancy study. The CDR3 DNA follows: TGTGCCAGCAGCTGGACAGGGAATAGCAATCAGCCCCAGCATTTT. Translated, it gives CASSWTGNSNQPQHF.